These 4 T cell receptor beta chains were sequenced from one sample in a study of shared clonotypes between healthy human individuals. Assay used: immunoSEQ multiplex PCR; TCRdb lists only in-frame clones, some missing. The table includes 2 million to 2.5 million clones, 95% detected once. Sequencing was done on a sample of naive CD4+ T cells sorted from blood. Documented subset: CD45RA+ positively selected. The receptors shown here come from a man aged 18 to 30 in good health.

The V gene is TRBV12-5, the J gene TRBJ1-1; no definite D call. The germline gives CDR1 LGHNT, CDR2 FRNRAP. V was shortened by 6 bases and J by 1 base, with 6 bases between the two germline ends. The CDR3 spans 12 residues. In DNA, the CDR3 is TGTGCTAGTGGACCACAGAACACTGAAGCTTTCTTT. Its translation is CASGPQNTEAFF. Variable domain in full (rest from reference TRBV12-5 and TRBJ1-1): DARVTQTPRHKVTEMGQEVTMRCQPILGHNTVFWYRQTMMQGLELLAYFRNRAPLDDSGMPKDRFSAEMPDATLATLKIQPSEPRDSAVYFCASGPQNTEAFFGQGTRLTVV.

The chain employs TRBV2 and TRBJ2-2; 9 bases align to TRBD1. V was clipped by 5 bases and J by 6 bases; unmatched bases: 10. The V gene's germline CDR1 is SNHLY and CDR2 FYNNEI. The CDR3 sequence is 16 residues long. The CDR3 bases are TGTGCCAGCAGTTCCCACAGGGGGCGGTTGGCCGGGGAGCTGTTTTTT. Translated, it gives CASSSHRGRLAGELFF.

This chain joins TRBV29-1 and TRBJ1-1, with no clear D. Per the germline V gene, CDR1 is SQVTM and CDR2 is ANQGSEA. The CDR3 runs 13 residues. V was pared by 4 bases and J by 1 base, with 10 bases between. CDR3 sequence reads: CSVGERGNTEAFF. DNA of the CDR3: TGCAGCGTTGGAGAGCGAGGGAACACTGAAGCTTTCTTT.

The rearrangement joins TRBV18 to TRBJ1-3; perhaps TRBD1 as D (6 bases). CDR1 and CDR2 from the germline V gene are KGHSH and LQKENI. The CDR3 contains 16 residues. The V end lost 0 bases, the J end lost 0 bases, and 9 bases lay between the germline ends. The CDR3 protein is CASSPPDRPSGNTIYF. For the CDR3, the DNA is TGTGCCAGCTCACCACCCGACAGGCCCTCTGGAAACACCATATATTTT.